This T cell receptor beta chain was identified in a study of shared clonotypes between healthy human individuals. Sequencing used immunoSEQ multiplex PCR; TCRdb keeps in-frame clones, though not all of them. The sample records roughly 660,000 clones, 90% being singletons. The CDR3 is 15 residues long. Germline lookup yields CDR1 ENHRY and CDR2 SYGVKD. V was trimmed by 0 bases and J by 7 bases, leaving 12 bases between them. Source material: memory CD8+ T cells from PBMCs. Subset denoted: CD45RO+ cells pooled with CCR7-negative TemRA cells. This clonotype was obtained from a man aged 18 to 30 in good health. Some clones in this sample may be carry-over from other donors' samples. The chain has TRBV10-3 and TRBJ2-2; a possible D gene is TRBD2 (5 bases). The CDR3 here is CAISESSGVGGELFF. The DNA for the CDR3 is TGTGCCATCAGTGAGTCTTCCGGGGTTGGCGGGGAGCTGTTTTTT.